Each of the 19 T cell receptor beta chains below was sequenced from the same sample in a study of T cell repertoires in cytomegalovirus infection. Using its own MiXCR run on the reads, TCRdb lists one record per CDR3 protein. Of about 260,000 distinct CDR3 sequences listed, around 13% are singletons. Sequenced sample: PBMCs. These receptors came from a human donor in good health (CMV status not recorded). Some clones in this sample may be carry-over from other donors' samples.

This clonotype was seen at least ten times. The chain joins TRBV5-4 to TRBJ2-5, with D maybe TRBD1 (6 bases). Germline V gives CDR1 SGHNT, CDR2 YYREEE (reference sequence). Trimming took off 5 bases at V and 3 bases at J, with 11 bases between the two ends. The CDR3 length is 13 residues. CDR3 sequence (DNA): TGTGCCAGCAGAAGTGACAGGAAAGAGACCCAGTACTTC. It specifies CASRSDRKETQYF.

This clonotype was detected only a few times. The chain joins TRBV28 to TRBJ1-5, with D uncertain. The CDR3 runs to 12 residues. Per germline, CDR1 MDHEN and CDR2 SYDVKM. Trimming took off 7 bases at V and 6 bases at J, with 10 bases between the two ends. CDR3 loop: CASTALFQPQHF. The CDR3 nucleotides read TGTGCCAGCACAGCACTATTTCAGCCCCAGCATTTT.

This clonotype was recorded a few times. This sequence joins TRBV29-1 and TRBJ2-1; a weak D match, TRBD2 (5 bases). This CDR3 contains 13 residues. Germline assignment: CDR1 SQVTM and CDR2 ANQGSEA. Trimming took 6 bases from V and 8 from J, leaving 17 bases between them. The CDR3 is CSVSQREGDEQFF. DNA of the CDR3: TGCAGCGTCTCCCAACGAGAGGGCGATGAGCAGTTCTTC.

This clonotype was detected ten times or more. The gene calls are TRBV7-8 and TRBJ2-7; D not resolved. V shed 1 base and J shed 4 bases, with 11 bases lying between them. The CDR3 is made up of 14 amino acids. The germline V gene encodes CDR1 SGHVS and CDR2 FQNEAQ. CDR3 sequence (DNA): TGTGCCAGCAGCTTAGTCGGAGTCGGATACGAGCAGTACTTC. Translating it yields CASSLVGVGYEQYF.

V is TRBV4-2 and J is TRBJ1-1, with D perhaps TRBD1 (5 bases). CDR3 size: 18 residues. Trimming pared 0 bases from V and 0 bases from J, leaving 17 bases between. The germline V gene encodes CDR1 LGHNA and CDR2 YNFKEQ. CDR3 in amino acids: CASSQDVIGQGLNTEAFF. In DNA, the CDR3 is TGTGCCAGCAGCCAAGATGTGATTGGTCAGGGTTTGAACACTGAAGCTTTCTTT.

Comment on this clonotype: This sequence may be a read error, since a much larger clone differs from it by one base. This chain uses TRBV11-2 with TRBJ2-5; 8 bases match TRBD2. CDR1 and CDR2 from the germline V gene are SGHAT and FQNNGV. The CDR3 runs 13 residues. The CDR3 reads CASSPGLAGTQHF. CDR3 sequence (DNA): TGTGCCAGCAGCCCCGGACTAGCTGGGACCCAGCACTTC.

The CDR3 loop reads CASSLGIAGELFF. The CDR3 DNA follows: TGCGCCAGCAGCTTGGGAATAGCCGGGGAGCTGTTTTTT. The chain couples TRBV5-1 to TRBJ2-2; D call uncertain. V was shortened by 0 bases and J by 6 bases, with 6 bases between the two germline ends. Germline CDR1 reads SGHRS; CDR2 reads YFSETQ. The CDR3 runs 13 residues.

The table lists this clonotype with a few counts. This rearrangement joins TRBV2 to TRBJ1-2, with TRBD1 as a possible D gene (5 bases). The V end was cut by 3 bases, the J end by 1 base, with 9 bases between. The length of the CDR3 is 14 residues. Germline CDR1 is SNHLY and CDR2 is FYNNEI. CDR3 nucleotide sequence: TGTGCCAGCAGTGACAGGGCGCTTAACTATGGCTACACCTTC. It encodes CASSDRALNYGYTF.

About this clonotype itself: This may stem from a read error, because a much larger clone lies one nucleotide away. The genes are TRBV6-8 and TRBJ1-5; 7 nucleotides align to TRBD1. This CDR3 contains 14 residues. Unmatched junction bases numbered 6, after V lost 5 bases and J lost 5 bases. Per the germline V gene, CDR1 is MNHGY and CDR2 is SAAAGT. The CDR3 sequence is CASSKWTGYQPQHF. CDR3 nucleotide sequence: TGTGCCAGCAGTAAATGGACAGGTTATCAGCCCCAGCATTTT.

At least ten counts were recorded for this clonotype. This sequence joins TRBV7-8 and TRBJ2-1, with a tentative D call TRBD2 (6 bases). This CDR3 is 17 amino acids long. With 1 base removed from V and 2 bases from J, the gap between germline ends came to 15 bases. Germline assignment: CDR1 SGHVS and CDR2 FQNEAQ. The CDR3: CASSLGRRRDPYNEQFF. The DNA for the CDR3 is TGTGCCAGCAGCTTAGGGCGTCGGCGGGATCCCTACAATGAGCAGTTCTTC. The full variable domain, in which reference TRBV7-8 and TRBJ2-1 provide the parts outside the CDR3, is GAGVSQSPRYKVAKRGQDVALRCDPISGHVSLFWYQQALGQGPEFLTYFQNEAQLDKSGLPSDRFFAERPEGSVSTLKIQRTQQEDSAVYLCASSLGRRRDPYNEQFFGPGTRLTVL.

This clonotype was detected ten times or more. The rearrangement links TRBV7-2 to TRBJ1-5; a possible D gene is TRBD1 (5 bases). V lost 7 bases and J lost 7, with 14 bases in between. Germline V gives CDR1 SGHTA, CDR2 FQGNSA. The CDR3 extends over 13 amino acids. The CDR3 sequence: CASTLGTGQPQHF. The CDR3 DNA reads TGTGCCAGCACCCTAGGGACCGGCCAGCCCCAGCATTTT.

This clonotype has at least ten counts. CDR3 protein: CASLPKDLGRPHYEQYF. In nucleotides, the CDR3 is TGTGCCAGCCTTCCCAAGGATCTCGGGAGACCGCACTACGAGCAGTACTTC. V usage is TRBV6-2 or TRBV6-3 and J usage is TRBJ2-7; possible D gene TRBD2, 6 bases. Germline V gene sequence: CDR1 MNHEY, CDR2 SVGEGT. The CDR3 sequence is 17 residues long. The V gene lost 8 bases and the J gene lost 3 bases, with 26 bases spanning the gap.

The gene calls are TRBV2 and TRBJ1-4; the D is unclear. This CDR3 is built from 12 residues. CDR1 is SNHLY and CDR2 is FYNNEI in the germline V gene. V was shortened by 8 bases and J by 1 base, with 5 bases between the two germline ends. CDR3 sequence: CASSGTNEKLFF. The CDR3 region has the DNA TGTGCCAGCTCAGGAACTAATGAAAAACTGTTTTTT.

The V call is TRBV20-1, the J call TRBJ2-1; 9 nucleotides align to TRBD1. The CDR3 length is 16 residues. CDR1 is DFQATT and CDR2 is SNEGSKA in the germline V gene (reference sequence). With V trimmed by 0 bases and J by 6 bases, 9 bases remained unmatched. DNA of the CDR3: TGCAGTGCTAGAGACGGACAGGGGAGGGGAATCAATGAGCAGTTCTTC. Protein: CSARDGQGRGINEQFF.

This clonotype was recorded at least ten times. The V gene is TRBV7-3, the J gene TRBJ1-1; D gene uncertain. Trimming removed 0 bases at V and 2 bases at J, with 10 bases between. The CDR3 runs to 15 residues. Looked up from germline, CDR1 is SGHTA and CDR2 is FQGTGA. CDR3 nucleotides: TGTGCCAGCAGCTTAACGTTCGAGGGCAACACTGAAGCTTTCTTT. Amino acid sequence: CASSLTFEGNTEAFF.

The chain links TRBV15 to TRBJ1-1; 8 bases line up with TRBD1. V trimming: 0 bases; J trimming: 3 bases; junction bases outside the gene matches: 6. The germline gives CDR1 LNHNV, CDR2 YYDKDF (reference sequence). The CDR3 spans 16 residues. CDR3 in DNA: TGTGCCACCAGCAGAGATCGACAGACAGGGGACACTGAAGCTTTCTTT. Protein: CATSRDRQTGDTEAFF.

The sample holds many counts of this clonotype. The genes are TRBV12-3 or TRBV12-4 and TRBJ2-3, with D possibly TRBD1 on 6 matching bases. V lost 4 bases to trimming and J lost 7 bases, with 9 bases between them. The CDR3 runs 12 residues. DNA for the CDR3: TGTGCCAGCAGTTCAACAGGGAATACGCAGTATTTT. Its protein product is CASSSTGNTQYF.

This clonotype has just a few counts. The chain uses TRBV19 and TRBJ2-7; 7 bases agree with TRBD1. Germline V gene lookup returns CDR1 LNHDA and CDR2 SQIVND (reference sequence). This CDR3 has 14 amino acids. Germline trimming cut 5 bases from V and 3 bases from J; bases unmatched to any gene: 7. CDR3 sequence: CASSPGQVSYEQYF. The CDR3 region has the DNA TGTGCCAGTAGTCCCGGACAGGTTAGCTACGAGCAGTACTTC.

The J gene is TRBJ1-1, the V gene TRBV16; D remains ambiguous. CDR1 KGHSY and CDR2 FQNENV come from the germline V gene. V lost 0 bases and J lost 6, with 11 bases in between. CDR3 length: 14 amino acids. CDR3 DNA: TGTGCCAGCAGCCAATCATACGCGTTCTCTGAAGCTTTCTTT. Protein product: CASSQSYAFSEAFF.